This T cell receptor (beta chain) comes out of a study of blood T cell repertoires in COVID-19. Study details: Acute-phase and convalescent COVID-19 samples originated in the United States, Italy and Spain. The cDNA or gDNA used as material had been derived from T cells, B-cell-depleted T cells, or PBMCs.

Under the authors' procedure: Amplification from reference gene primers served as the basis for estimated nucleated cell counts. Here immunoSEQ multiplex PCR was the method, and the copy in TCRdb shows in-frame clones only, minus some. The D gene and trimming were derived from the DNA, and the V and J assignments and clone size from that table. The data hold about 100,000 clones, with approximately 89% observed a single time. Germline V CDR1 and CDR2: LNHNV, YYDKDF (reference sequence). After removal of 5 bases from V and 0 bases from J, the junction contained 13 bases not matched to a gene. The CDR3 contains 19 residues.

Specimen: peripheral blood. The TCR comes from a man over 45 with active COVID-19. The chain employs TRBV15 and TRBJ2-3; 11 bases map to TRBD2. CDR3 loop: CATSRNPSSGGFSTDTQYF. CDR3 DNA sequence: TGTGCCACCAGCCGAAACCCATCTAGCGGGGGGTTTAGCACAGATACGCAGTATTTT.